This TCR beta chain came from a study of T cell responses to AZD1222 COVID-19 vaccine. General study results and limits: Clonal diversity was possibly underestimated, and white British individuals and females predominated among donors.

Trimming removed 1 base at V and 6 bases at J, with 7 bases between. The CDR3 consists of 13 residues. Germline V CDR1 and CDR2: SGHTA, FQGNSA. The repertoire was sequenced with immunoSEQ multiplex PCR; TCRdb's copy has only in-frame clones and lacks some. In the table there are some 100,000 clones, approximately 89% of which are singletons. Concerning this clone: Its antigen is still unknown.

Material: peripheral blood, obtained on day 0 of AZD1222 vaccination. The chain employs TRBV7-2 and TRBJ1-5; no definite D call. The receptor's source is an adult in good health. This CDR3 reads CASSLGHTQPQHF. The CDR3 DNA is TGTGCCAGCAGCTTAGGCCATACTCAGCCCCAGCATTTT. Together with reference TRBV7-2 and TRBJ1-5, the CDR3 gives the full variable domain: GAGVSQSPSNKVTEKGKDVELRCDPISGHTALYWYRQSLGQGLEFLIYFQGNSAPDKSGLPSDRFSAERTGGSVSTLTIQRTQQEDSAVYLCASSLGHTQPQHFGDGTRLSIL.